This T cell receptor beta chain was sequenced for a study of neurological immune-mediated disorders. Regarding the study as a whole: Expanded clones shared no identical CDR3 amino acid sequences across subjects, which suggested private TCR-beta repertoires in all groups. Patients with HTLV-1-associated myelopathy had the highest level of TCR clonal expansion, whereas patients with multiple sclerosis had the lowest level, falling beneath the level found in healthy controls.

V lost 8 bases and J lost 7, with 20 bases in between. CDR3 length equals 15 residues. The germline CDR1 and CDR2 sequences are MNHEY and SVGAGI. The authors produced cDNA by 5'RACE using 10-nucleotide random UMIs. TCRdb independently ran MiXCR on the 5' RACE reads; one entry per CDR3 protein. The table shows under 30,000 distinct CDR3 sequences, with roughly 7% occurring only once. The unsorted libraries originated from 2 million PBMCs that had been stored at -80 C. In regard to this clonotype: No antigen is known for it.

Sample: PBMCs. This chain connects TRBV6-5 to TRBJ2-2; D might be TRBD2 (6 bases). The TCR comes from a woman aged 40 to 50 in good health. CDR3 sequence (DNA): TGTGCCAGCGGTCGATGGGGGGAAGGTGGCGGGGAGCTGTTTTTT. Its translation: CASGRWGEGGGELFF.